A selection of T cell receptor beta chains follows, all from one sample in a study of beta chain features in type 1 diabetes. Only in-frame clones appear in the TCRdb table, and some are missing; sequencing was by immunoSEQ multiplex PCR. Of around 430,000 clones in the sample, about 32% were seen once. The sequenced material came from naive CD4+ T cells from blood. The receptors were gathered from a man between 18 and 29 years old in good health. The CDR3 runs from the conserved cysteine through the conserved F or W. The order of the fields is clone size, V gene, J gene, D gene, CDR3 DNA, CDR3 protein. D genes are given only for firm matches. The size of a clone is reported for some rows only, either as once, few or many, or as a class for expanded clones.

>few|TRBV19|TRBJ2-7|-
TGTGCCAGTAGTATAGTGGGGAGAGCCTCCTACGAGCAGTACTTC
CASSIVGRASYEQYF
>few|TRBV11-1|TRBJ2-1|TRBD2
TGTGCCAGCAGCTTAGAAGCGGGAGCATACAATGAGCAGTTCTTC
CASSLEAGAYNEQFF
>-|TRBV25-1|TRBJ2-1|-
TGTGCCAGCAGTGAATGGTTTAGCAATGAGCAGTTCTTC
CASSEWFSNEQFF
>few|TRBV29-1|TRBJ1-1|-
TGCAGCGTGGGGGTCAAGGGGAACACTGAAGCTTTCTTT
CSVGVKGNTEAFF
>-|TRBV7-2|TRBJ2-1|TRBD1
TGTGCCAGCAGCCGTGCCCCGGGACAGAGGGCAAAGCAGTTCTTC
CASSRAPGQRAKQFF
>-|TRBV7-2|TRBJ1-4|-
TGTGCCAGCAGCCCTCAGTGGGCTGGTGAAAAACTGTTTTTT
CASSPQWAGEKLFF
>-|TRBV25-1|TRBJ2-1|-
TGTGCCAGCAGTGAACATAATGGAAATGAGCAGTTCTTC
CASSEHNGNEQFF
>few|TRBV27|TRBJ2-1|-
TGTGCCAGCAGTTTAGACGGGAGTACCTACAATGAGCAGTTCTTC
CASSLDGSTYNEQFF
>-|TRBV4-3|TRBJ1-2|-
TGCGCCAGCAGCCAACGGACAGCGACTTATGGCTACACCTTC
CASSQRTATYGYTF
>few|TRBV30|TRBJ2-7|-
TGTGCCTGGAGTAATAACTACGAGCAGTACTTC
CAWSNNYEQYF
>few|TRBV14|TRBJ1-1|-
TGTGCCAGCAGCCAAGCAGGGCGGAACACTGAAGCTTTCTTT
CASSQAGRNTEAFF